This passage covers 18 T cell receptor beta chains from one sample sequenced in a study of T cell repertoires in cytomegalovirus infection. No antigen is known for these receptors. TCRdb reprocessed the reads via MiXCR and lists one record per CDR3 protein. This sample carries about 830,000 distinct CDR3 sequences, over 25% of them seen once, and the ten largest clones take about an eighth. The source was cultured CD8+ T cells from PBMCs, collected from culture after CMV antigen stimulation. The receptors derive from a human donor in good health (CMV status not recorded). Some clones in this sample may be carry-over from other donors' samples.

The chain combines TRBV20-1 with TRBJ2-3; D gene ambiguous. CDR3 length equals 12 residues. V gave up 3 bases and J gave up 5 bases, with 9 bases separating them. Germline values: CDR1 DFQATT, CDR2 SNEGSKA (reference sequence). In DNA form, the CDR3 reads TGCAGTGCTAGTCCCCGAGTAGATACGCAGTATTTT. Translating it yields CSASPRVDTQYF.

J is TRBJ2-7 and V is TRBV27, with 11 bases lining up with TRBD1. After removal of 5 bases from V and 7 bases from J, the junction contained 4 bases not matched to a gene. CDR1 is MNHEY and CDR2 is SMNVEV in the germline V gene (reference sequence). This CDR3 is 13 amino acids long. The CDR3 sequence: CASSTGTGGEQYV. In nucleotides, the CDR3 is TGTGCCAGCAGTACCGGGACAGGGGGGGAGCAGTACGTC.

This sequence joins TRBV7-6 and TRBJ2-1; D possibly corresponds to TRBD1 (6 bases). The ends were cut back, 5 bases at V and 6 bases at J, with 17 bases in the middle. Looked up from germline, CDR1 is SGHVS and CDR2 is FNYEAQ. The CDR3 length is 15 residues. The CDR3 loop is CASSRKTTGSNEQFF. CDR3 coding DNA: TGTGCCAGCAGCCGCAAAACGACAGGTTCCAATGAGCAGTTCTTC.

This rearrangement joins TRBV12-3 or TRBV12-4 to TRBJ1-6, with 7 bases aligning to TRBD1. The CDR3 covers 17 residues. The V and J ends lost 1 base and 8 bases, in that order; junction bases with no gene match: 11. The CDR3 bases are TGTGCCAGCAGTTTAGGCCTACGGGACAGCACCGATTCACCCCTCCACTTT. Amino acids: CASSLGLRDSTDSPLHF.

This clonotype appeared many times. The chain employs TRBV7-6 and TRBJ2-1, with D perhaps matching TRBD1 (6 bases). The germline V and J ends were trimmed by 3 bases and 6 bases, with 9 bases remaining between them. The CDR3 covers 13 residues. Germline CDR1 reads SGHVS; CDR2 reads FNYEAQ. CDR3 region: CASSFAGVNEQFF. CDR3 DNA sequence: TGTGCCAGCAGCTTTGCAGGGGTCAATGAGCAGTTCTTC.

The chain uses TRBV20-1 and TRBJ2-7; 8 bases are shared with TRBD2. Trimming took 3 bases from V and 5 from J; bases not matched to a gene: 9. CDR3 length: 14 residues. Germline V gives CDR1 DFQATT, CDR2 SNEGSKA (reference sequence). The CDR3 coding sequence is TGCAGTGCTAGGGAGGGGCGGGGGGCGGACGAGCAGTACTTC. Its protein is CSAREGRGADEQYF.

This clonotype was recorded a few times. The chain is built from TRBV7-9 and TRBJ1-2; the D gene is possibly TRBD1 (5 bases). Germline V CDR1 and CDR2: SEHNR, FQNEAQ (reference sequence). The CDR3 is 15 residues long. V was clipped by 2 bases and J by 2 bases, with 12 bases between them. The CDR3 DNA sequence: TGTGCCAGCAGCTTATACTCAGGGCCGAACTATGGCTACACCTTC. The encoded protein is CASSLYSGPNYGYTF.

Only a few counts were recorded for this clonotype. The chain is built from TRBV6-6 and TRBJ2-5; 10 bases line up with TRBD1. The CDR3 extends over 14 amino acids. Looked up from germline, CDR1 is MNHNY and CDR2 is SVGAGI (reference sequence). After removal of 2 bases from V and 4 bases from J, the junction contained 1 base not matched to a gene. The CDR3 DNA reads as TGTGCCAGCAGTTACCGGACAGGGGGAGAGACCCAGTACTTC. Protein: CASSYRTGGETQYF.

This clonotype was seen more than once but under ten times. This chain connects TRBV2 to TRBJ2-2; D call uncertain. Trimming shortened V by 10 bases and J by 3 bases, and 6 bases separated the two germline ends. The CDR3 has 11 amino acids. From germline, CDR1 is SNHLY and CDR2 FYNNEI. CDR3 residues: CATLDTGELFF. DNA of the CDR3: TGTGCCACCTTGGACACCGGGGAGCTGTTTTTT.

This clonotype was seen a single time. The CDR3 is CASSSPAGDRDEQFF. The CDR3 nucleotides are TGTGCCAGCAGTTCCCCGGCCGGGGACAGGGATGAGCAGTTCTTC. V and J are TRBV6-6 and TRBJ2-1, with 9 bases fitting TRBD1. V was clipped by 4 bases and J by 8 bases; unmatched bases: 9. CDR3 length equals 15 residues. Germline V gene lookup returns CDR1 MNHNY and CDR2 SVGAGI (reference sequence).

The gene calls are TRBV3-1 and TRBJ2-7, with a possible D match to TRBD2 (5 bases). V lost 0 bases to trimming and J lost 5 bases, with 11 bases between them. Germline V gives CDR1 LGHDT, CDR2 YNNKEL (reference sequence). The CDR3 sequence is 14 residues long. The CDR3 nucleotides read TGTGCCAGCAGCCAAGATTCTAGTAGCGACGAGCAGTACTTC. Translation gives CASSQDSSSDEQYF.

The chain has TRBV5-4 and TRBJ2-1; 15 bases match TRBD2. The CDR3 is 19 residues long. The germline gives CDR1 SGHNT, CDR2 YYREEE (reference sequence). V lost 4 bases and J lost 5; bases outside the gene matches: 13. This chain's CDR3 is CASSPRGLAGGLGDNEQFF. In nucleotides, the CDR3 is TGTGCCAGCAGCCCCCGGGGACTAGCGGGAGGCTTGGGGGACAATGAGCAGTTCTTC.

The chain combines TRBV3-1 with TRBJ2-7, with D possibly matching TRBD2 (6 bases). CDR3 length equals 16 residues. V was shortened by 4 bases and J by 3 bases, with 19 bases between the two germline ends. Germline CDR1 reads LGHDT; CDR2 reads YNNKEL (reference sequence). The CDR3 coding sequence is TGTGCCAGCAGCCCCTTGACGACTAGTGGGTTCTACGAGCAGTACTTC. Encoded protein: CASSPLTTSGFYEQYF.

This clonotype has only a few counts. The chain is built from TRBV12-3 or TRBV12-4 and TRBJ2-5; 7 bases match TRBD1. The CDR3 sequence is 16 residues long. With V trimmed by 2 bases and J by 3 bases, 9 bases remained unmatched. CDR3 sequence (DNA): TGTGCCAGCAGTTTAAACCCCTACGACAGGGAAGAGACCCAGTACTTC. This encodes CASSLNPYDREETQYF.

At least ten counts were recorded for this clonotype. The rearrangement links TRBV7-8 to TRBJ2-3, with D perhaps TRBD1 (6 bases). This CDR3 comprises 14 residues. Trimming took 1 base from V and 5 from J, leaving 10 bases between them. Germline assignment: CDR1 SGHVS and CDR2 FQNEAQ. The CDR3 reads CASSLGGPGDTQYF. The CDR3 region has the DNA TGTGCCAGCAGCTTAGGGGGGCCCGGAGATACGCAGTATTTT.

This clonotype was found a few times. The chain is built from TRBV2 and TRBJ2-7; either TRBD1 or TRBD2 may supply D (5 bases each). CDR1 and CDR2 from the germline V gene are SNHLY and FYNNEI. V lost 6 bases and J 2 bases, leaving 14 bases between the germline ends. The CDR3 loop spans 14 amino acids. Written as DNA, the CDR3 is TGTGCCAGCAGAGCAGGGATGGGACCCTACGAGCAGTACTTC. Protein product: CASRAGMGPYEQYF. Filled out from reference TRBV2 and TRBJ2-7, the complete variable domain reads EPEVTQTPSHQVTQMGQEVILRCVPISNHLYFYWYRQILGQKVEFLVSFYNNEISEKSEIFDDQFSVERPDGSNFTLKIRSTKLEDSAMYFCASRAGMGPYEQYFGPGTRLTVT.

The V call is TRBV25-1, the J call TRBJ2-3; D gene uncertain. Germline V gene data show CDR1 as MGHDK and CDR2 as SYGVNS. Between the trimmed V and J ends, which lost 0 bases and 3 bases, there was a span of 13 bases. This CDR3 comprises 16 residues. Here the CDR3 DNA reads TGTGCCAGCAGTGAATACTTTAGCCAGTCTACAGATACGCAGTATTTT. Its translation: CASSEYFSQSTDTQYF. Looking up the rest from reference TRBV25-1 and TRBJ2-3 gives the full variable domain: EADIYQTPRYLVIGTGKKITLECSQTMGHDKMYWYQQDPGMELHLIHYSYGVNSTEKGDLSSESTVSRIRTEHFPLTLESARPSHTSQYLCASSEYFSQSTDTQYFGPGTRLTVL.

The chain employs TRBV28 and TRBJ2-2, with 8 bases identical to TRBD1. Germline CDR1 is MDHEN and CDR2 is SYDVKM. V dropped 5 bases and J dropped 5; count of bases not matched to a gene: 1. CDR3 size: 13 residues. The CDR3 loop is CASSNRGTGELFF. Here the CDR3 DNA reads TGTGCCAGCAGTAACAGGGGGACCGGGGAGCTGTTTTTT.